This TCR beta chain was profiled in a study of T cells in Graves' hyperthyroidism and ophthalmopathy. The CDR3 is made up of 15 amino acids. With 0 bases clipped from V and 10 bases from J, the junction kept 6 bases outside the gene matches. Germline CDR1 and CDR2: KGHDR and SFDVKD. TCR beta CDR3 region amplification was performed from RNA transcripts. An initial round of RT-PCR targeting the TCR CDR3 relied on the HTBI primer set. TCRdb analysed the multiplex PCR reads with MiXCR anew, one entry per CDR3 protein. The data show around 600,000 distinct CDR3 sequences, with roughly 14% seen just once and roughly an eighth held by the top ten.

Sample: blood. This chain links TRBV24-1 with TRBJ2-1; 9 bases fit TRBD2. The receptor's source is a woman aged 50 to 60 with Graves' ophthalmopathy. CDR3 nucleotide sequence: TGTGCCACCAGTGATTTGTCTAGCGGGAATGTAGAGCAGTTCTTC. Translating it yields CATSDLSSGNVEQFF.